The 14 T cell receptor beta chains below come from one sample, sequenced in a study of blood T cells in healthy people across ages. The use of a sample-barcoded 5' primer and a J-beta primer mix characterized a second PCR of 7 to 11 cycles. TCRdb reanalysed the 5' RACE reads using MiXCR and keeps one entry per CDR3 protein. The data contain 650,000 to 1,000,000 distinct CDR3 sequences, 35% to 40% of them singletons. The sample was blood. Receptors originate from a man aged 18 to 30 in good health.

V usage is TRBV5-4 and J usage is TRBJ2-4; TRBD2 matches at 15 bases. CDR3 size: 15 residues. Germline trimming cut 3 bases from V and 9 bases from J; bases unmatched to any gene: 4. Germline loops: CDR1 SGHNT, CDR2 YYREEE (reference sequence). As DNA, the CDR3 is TGTGCCAGCAGCTGGGGACTAGCGGGAGGAAGCATTCAGTACTTC. This gives the protein CASSWGLAGGSIQYF.

V is TRBV11-2 and J is TRBJ2-1; 10 bases are a match to TRBD1. V lost 3 bases, J lost 3 bases, and 2 bases stayed unmatched. The CDR3 runs 15 residues. The germline gives CDR1 SGHAT, CDR2 FQNNGV. CDR3: CASSFRTGGYNEQFF. In DNA form, the CDR3 reads TGTGCCAGCAGCTTCCGGACAGGGGGCTACAATGAGCAGTTCTTC. The variable domain in full, with the rest retrieved from reference TRBV11-2 and TRBJ2-1, is EAGVAQSPRYKIIEKRQSVAFWCNPISGHATLYWYQQILGQGPKLLIQFQNNGVVDDSQLPKDRFSAERLKGVDSTLKIQPAKLEDSAVYLCASSFRTGGYNEQFFGPGTRLTVL.

This clonotype was observed at least ten times. This chain connects TRBV29-1 to TRBJ2-3; D remains unclear. Germline V gene data show CDR1 as SQVTM and CDR2 as ANQGSEA. The length of the CDR3 is 12 residues. Trimming took 2 bases from V and 6 from J, leaving 9 bases between them. CDR3 sequence (DNA): TGCAGCGTTGAACCCACACCCGATACGCAGTATTTT. It translates to CSVEPTPDTQYF.

Only a few counts were recorded for this clonotype. This rearrangement joins TRBV7-2 to TRBJ2-3; a possible D gene is TRBD1 (5 bases). CDR1 SGHTA and CDR2 FQGNSA come from the germline V gene. There are 15 residues in the CDR3. V was cut by 5 bases and J by 2 bases, with 14 bases left in between. CDR3 DNA: TGTGCCAGCAGCCGACAGAGCCGATCCACAGATACGCAGTATTTT. Translation gives CASSRQSRSTDTQYF.

About this clonotype: With a much larger clone just one base away, this may be a read error. V gene TRBV10-3 combines with J gene TRBJ1-2; maybe TRBD1 (6 bases). Trimming shortened V by 11 bases and J by 3 bases, and 13 bases separated the two germline ends. CDR3 length: 12 residues. The germline gives CDR1 ENHRY, CDR2 SYGVKD. The CDR3 reads CAFRNRDYGYTF. The CDR3 nucleotides are TGTGCCTTTAGGAACAGGGACTATGGCTACACCTTC.

The V and J genes are TRBV9 and TRBJ2-2, with 9 bases lining up with TRBD1. The V gene end was trimmed by 5 bases and the J gene end by 0 bases; junction bases not matched to a gene: 5. This CDR3 comprises 16 residues. Germline V CDR1 and CDR2: SGDLS, YYNGEE. The CDR3 is CASRPRQGANTGELFF. DNA of the CDR3: TGTGCCAGCAGACCACGACAGGGGGCGAACACCGGGGAGCTGTTTTTT.

The table lists this clonotype with a few counts. The CDR3 is CASSLDRGSQPQHF. CDR3 coding DNA: TGTGCCAGCAGTTTAGATAGGGGGTCTCAGCCCCAGCATTTT. The chain is built from TRBV12-3 or TRBV12-4 and TRBJ1-5; D perhaps matches TRBD1 (6 bases). The CDR3 has 14 residues. Trimming took off 1 base at V and 6 bases at J, with 10 bases between the two ends.

This clonotype came up many times. The chain is built from TRBV12-3 or TRBV12-4 and TRBJ2-1; 7 nucleotides agree with TRBD1. CDR3 length: 13 residues. V lost 4 bases, J lost 4 bases, and 1 base stayed unmatched. The CDR3 loop is CASSSDRYNEQFF. CDR3 sequence (DNA): TGTGCCAGCAGTTCGGACAGGTACAATGAGCAGTTCTTC.

J is TRBJ2-7 and V is TRBV9; perhaps TRBD2 as D (6 bases). The CDR3 extends over 14 amino acids. The germline V and J ends were trimmed by 0 bases and 3 bases, with 10 bases remaining between them. Germline lookup yields CDR1 SGDLS and CDR2 YYNGEE. CDR3 loop: CASSVERVGYEQYF. In DNA form, the CDR3 reads TGTGCCAGCAGCGTAGAGCGGGTGGGCTACGAGCAGTACTTC.

This clonotype was observed a handful of times. The chain links TRBV7-2 to TRBJ2-1; D perhaps matches TRBD1 (6 bases). The CDR3 runs to 14 residues. Trimming stripped 5 bases from V and 7 bases from J, with 15 bases between. Germline CDR1 SGHTA, CDR2 FQGNSA. Here the CDR3 reads CASSLRDMINEQFF. CDR3 nucleotide sequence: TGTGCCAGCAGCCTCCGGGACATGATTAATGAGCAGTTCTTC.

Written as DNA, the CDR3 is TGCGCCAGCAGCCTTGAGGGAGCTTTCTTT. This translates into CASSLEGAFF. The rearrangement links TRBV5-1 to TRBJ1-1; D call uncertain. The V gene's germline CDR1 is SGHRS and CDR2 YFSETQ. Trimming removed 4 bases from V and 10 bases from J, with 8 bases in between. This CDR3 has 10 residues. The full variable domain, completed using reference TRBV5-1 and TRBJ1-1, is KAGVTQTPRYLIKTRGQQVTLSCSPISGHRSVSWYQQTPGQGLQFLFEYFSETQRNKGNFPGRFSGRQFSNSRSEMNVSTLELGDSALYLCASSLEGAFFGQGTRLTVV.

Notes on this clonotype: A single base separates this from a much larger clone, so it may be a read error. This rearrangement joins TRBV11-1 to TRBJ2-3, with 10 bases fitting TRBD1. Germline lookup yields CDR1 SGHAT and CDR2 FQDESV (reference sequence). This CDR3 comprises 15 residues. V was pared by 5 bases and J by 5 bases, with 7 bases of the junction left unmatched. The DNA of the CDR3 is TGTGCCAGCAGCCAGCCGGGACAGGGGAGAGATACGCAGTATTTT. Protein sequence: CASSQPGQGRDTQYF.

V usage is TRBV7-8 and J usage is TRBJ2-7, with D unresolved. The end of the DNA fits TRBJ2-5 better, so the J call may be wrong. CDR3 size: 14 residues. In germline, CDR1 is SGHVS, CDR2 FQNEAQ. The CDR3 here is CASSSPVRRETQYF. The CDR3 bases are TGTGCCAGCAGCTCGCCGGTCCGGCGAGAGACCCAGTACTTC.

V and J are TRBV7-2 and TRBJ2-3, with a weak D call TRBD1 (6 bases). Germline V gene lookup returns CDR1 SGHTA and CDR2 FQGNSA. The V end lost 3 bases, the J end lost 2 bases, and 12 bases lay between the germline ends. CDR3 length: 15 amino acids. The CDR3 DNA sequence: TGTGCCAGCAGCTTGGGGGCGATACACACAGATACGCAGTATTTT. It is translated as CASSLGAIHTDTQYF. Full variable domain (remainder filled in from reference TRBV7-2 and TRBJ2-3): GAGVSQSPSNKVTEKGKDVELRCDPISGHTALYWYRQSLGQGLEFLIYFQGNSAPDKSGLPSDRFSAERTGGSVSTLTIQRTQQEDSAVYLCASSLGAIHTDTQYFGPGTRLTVL.